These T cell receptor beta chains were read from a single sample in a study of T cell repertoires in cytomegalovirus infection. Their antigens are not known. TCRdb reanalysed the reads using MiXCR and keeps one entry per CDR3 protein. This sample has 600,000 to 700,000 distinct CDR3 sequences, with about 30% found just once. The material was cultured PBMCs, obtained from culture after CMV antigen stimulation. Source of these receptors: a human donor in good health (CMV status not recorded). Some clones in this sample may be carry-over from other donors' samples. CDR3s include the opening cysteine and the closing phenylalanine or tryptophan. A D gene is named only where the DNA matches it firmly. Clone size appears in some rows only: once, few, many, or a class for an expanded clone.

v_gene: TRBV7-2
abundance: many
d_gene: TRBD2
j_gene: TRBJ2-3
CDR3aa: CASSPGGWGTDTQYF
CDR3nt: TGTGCCAGCAGCCCGGGGGGGTGGGGCACAGATACGCAGTATTTT

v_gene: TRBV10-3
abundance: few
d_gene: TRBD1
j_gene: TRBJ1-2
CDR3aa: CAISEGTGVLNYGYTF
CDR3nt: TGTGCCATCAGTGAGGGAACAGGGGTTTTGAACTATGGCTACACCTTC

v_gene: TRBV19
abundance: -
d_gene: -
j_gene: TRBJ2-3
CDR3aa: CASSISRESTDTQYF
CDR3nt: TGTGCCAGTAGTATTTCCCGGGAGTCGACAGATACGCAGTATTTT

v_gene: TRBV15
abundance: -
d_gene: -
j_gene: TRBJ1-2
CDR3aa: CATSRGTGSNYGYTF
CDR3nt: TGTGCCACCAGCAGGGGAACAGGGAGTAACTATGGCTACACCTTC

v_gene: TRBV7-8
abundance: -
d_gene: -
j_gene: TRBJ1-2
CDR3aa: CASSPQGGETGYTF
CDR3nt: TGTGCCAGCAGCCCCCAAGGGGGAGAGACCGGCTACACCTTC

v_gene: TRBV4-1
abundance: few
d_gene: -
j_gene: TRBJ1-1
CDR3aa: CASSQVSGLPNTEAFF
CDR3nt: TGCGCCAGCAGCCAGGTTTCGGGGTTACCGAACACTGAAGCTTTCTTT

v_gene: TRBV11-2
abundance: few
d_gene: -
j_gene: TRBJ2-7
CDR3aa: CASSQSMQSVYEQYF
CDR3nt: TGTGCCAGCAGCCAGTCGATGCAGAGCGTCTACGAGCAGTACTTC

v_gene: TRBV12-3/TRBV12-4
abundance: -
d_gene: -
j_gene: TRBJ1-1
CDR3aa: CAILRAGRTEAFF
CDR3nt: TGTGCCATCCTGAGGGCAGGCCGCACTGAAGCTTTCTTT

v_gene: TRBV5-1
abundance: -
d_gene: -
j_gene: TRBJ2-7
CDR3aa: CASSLIDLSGEQYF
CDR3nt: TGCGCCAGCAGCTTAATTGATCTTTCTGGAGAGCAGTACTTC

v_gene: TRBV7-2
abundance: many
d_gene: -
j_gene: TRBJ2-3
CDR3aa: CASSISSTDTQYF
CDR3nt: TGTGCCAGCAGCATAAGTAGCACAGATACGCAGTATTTT

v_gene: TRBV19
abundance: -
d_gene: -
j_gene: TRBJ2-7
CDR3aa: CASSWGQGPYEQYF
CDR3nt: TGTGCCAGTAGTTGGGGGCAAGGGCCCTACGAGCAGTACTTC

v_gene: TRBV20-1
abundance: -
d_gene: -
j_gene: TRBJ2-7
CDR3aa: CSARGPRDTHEQYF
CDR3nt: TGCAGTGCTAGAGGCCCCCGGGACACCCACGAGCAGTACTTC